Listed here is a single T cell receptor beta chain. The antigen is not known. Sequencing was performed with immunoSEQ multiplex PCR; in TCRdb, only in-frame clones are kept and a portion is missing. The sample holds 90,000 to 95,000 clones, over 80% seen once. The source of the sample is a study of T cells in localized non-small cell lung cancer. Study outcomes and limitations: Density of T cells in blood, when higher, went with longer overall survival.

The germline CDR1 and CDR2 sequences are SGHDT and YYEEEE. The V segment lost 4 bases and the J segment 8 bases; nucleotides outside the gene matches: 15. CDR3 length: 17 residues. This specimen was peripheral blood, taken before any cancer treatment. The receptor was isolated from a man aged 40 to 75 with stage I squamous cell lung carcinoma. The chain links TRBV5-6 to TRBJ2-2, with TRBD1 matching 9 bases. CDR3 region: CASSKTGTGKLGGELFF. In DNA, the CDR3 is TGTGCCAGCAGCAAAACCGGGACAGGGAAGTTGGGAGGGGAGCTGTTTTTT.